This TCR beta chain was identified during a study of blood T cell repertoires in COVID-19. Study context: Acute and convalescent COVID-19 specimens originated in the United States, Italy and Spain. The cDNA or gDNA used as material had been derived from T cells, B-cell-depleted T cells, or PBMCs.

Generated by immunoSEQ multiplex PCR, the TCRdb table keeps only in-frame clones and is missing some. The profile covers fewer than 150,000 clones, with approximately 85% appearing a single time and around 5.5% taken by the ten largest. Sequenced: peripheral blood. The TCR was taken from a woman aged 55-70 years with COVID-19, enrolled during active disease.

The CDR3 reads CASSLYSSGNTIYF. CDR3 sequence (DNA): TGTGCCAGCAGTTTGTACAGCTCTGGAAACACCATATATTTT. V and J are TRBV6-5 and TRBJ1-3; D is unresolved. V was trimmed by 4 bases and J by 0 bases, leaving 7 bases between them. The CDR3 totals 14 residues. Germline V lookup: CDR1 MNHEY, CDR2 SVGAGI.